This T cell receptor beta chain stems from a study of Tregs in tolerant kidney transplant recipients. General study results and limits: The most relevant donor-specific Treg TCRbeta repertoire apparently came from expansion with activated donor B cells. This study did not directly address biological reproducibility.

The data were produced by immunoSEQ multiplex PCR, yet TCRdb's version contains in-frame clones alone and is incomplete. Of about 240,000 clones in the sample, more than 65% were seen once. CD4+CD25+CD127- Tregs, CD4+CD25- non-Tregs, CD4 and CD8 cells were sorted. Concerning this clone itself: The antigen remains undetermined.

The germline V and J ends were trimmed by 3 bases and 0 bases, with 9 bases remaining between them. This CDR3 has 16 amino acids. From germline, CDR1 is LNHNV and CDR2 YYDKDF (reference sequence). The V call is TRBV15, the J call TRBJ2-6; D remains unclear. The sample was CD4+ T cells from blood. This receptor was identified in a human donor in good health. The CDR3 region has the DNA TGTGCCACCAGCAGCCGGGTCCACTCTGGGGCCAACGTCCTGACTTTC. This encodes CATSSRVHSGANVLTF.